This TCR beta chain was retrieved from a study of shared clonotypes between healthy human individuals. Study as a whole: Three plates were used per donor for CD4 naive, three for CD4 memory, two for CD8 naive and one for CD8 memory.

Several immunoSEQ plates received, in even portions, the genomic DNA of each subset. Here immunoSEQ multiplex PCR was the method, and the copy in TCRdb shows in-frame clones only, minus some. The sample lists some 2,400,000 clones, roughly 95% occurring once. For this clone: The antigen is not known.

The study, taken as a whole, reports: Roughly 5% was the fraction of naive CD4 clonotypes found shared across a few donors.

Germline trimming cut 3 bases from V and 6 bases from J; bases unmatched to any gene: 6. The CDR3 is 15 residues long. CDR1 is SGDLS and CDR2 is YYNGEE in the germline V gene. The V call is TRBV9, the J call TRBJ2-3; 11 bases align to TRBD2. The TCR sequence derives from a man between 18 and 35 years old in good health. The sequenced sample consisted of naive CD4+ T cells sorted from blood. Subset noted: CD45RA+ positively selected. Written as DNA, the CDR3 is TGTGCCAGCAGCGCTACTAGCGGGAGTTTGGATACGCAGTATTTT. This encodes CASSATSGSLDTQYF.